This TCR beta chain was found in a study of T cell responses to AZD1222 COVID-19 vaccine. On the study more broadly: Second-dose intervals near 4 or 12 weeks were combined.

The method was immunoSEQ multiplex PCR; TCRdb's version includes in-frame clones alone and lacks a portion of them. This sample has around 62,000 clones; roughly 90% occur once, and the top ten carry approximately 5.4%. This clone was observed a single time. Its matching antigen is unknown. The germline CDR1 and CDR2 sequences are SGHAT and FQNNGV. V was trimmed by 4 bases and J by 1 base, leaving 13 bases between them. CDR3 length: 15 amino acids. Broader study findings: Only after the peak T cell response were repertoires sampled.

V usage is TRBV11-2 and J usage is TRBJ1-1, with D possibly matching TRBD1 (5 bases). This receptor was identified in an adult in good health. The source material was peripheral blood, sampled on day 0 of AZD1222 vaccination. The CDR3 loop reads CASSSISRGNTEAFF. CDR3 nucleotides: TGTGCCAGCAGCTCGATCTCGAGGGGGAACACTGAAGCTTTCTTT.